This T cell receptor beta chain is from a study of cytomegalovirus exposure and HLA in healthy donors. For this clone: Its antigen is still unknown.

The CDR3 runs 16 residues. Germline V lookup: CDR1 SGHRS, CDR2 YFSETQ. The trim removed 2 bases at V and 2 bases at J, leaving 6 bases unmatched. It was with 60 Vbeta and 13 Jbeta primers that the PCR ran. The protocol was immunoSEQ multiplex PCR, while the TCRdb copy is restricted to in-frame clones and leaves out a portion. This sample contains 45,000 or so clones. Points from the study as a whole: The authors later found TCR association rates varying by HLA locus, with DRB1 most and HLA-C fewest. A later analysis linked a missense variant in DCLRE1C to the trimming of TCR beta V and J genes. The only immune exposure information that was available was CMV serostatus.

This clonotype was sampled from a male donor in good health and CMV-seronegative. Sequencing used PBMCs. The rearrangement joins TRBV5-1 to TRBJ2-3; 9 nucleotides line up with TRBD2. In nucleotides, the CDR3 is TGCGCCAGCAGCTTCCGCGGGAGGGTTCCCACAGATACGCAGTATTTT. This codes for CASSFRGRVPTDTQYF.